Following are 26 T cell receptor beta chains from one sample sequenced in a study of blood T cells in healthy people across ages. A second PCR, run for about 6 to 11 cycles, used a sample-barcoded 5' primer plus a J-beta primer mix. TCRdb fed the 5' RACE reads into MiXCR, producing one record per CDR3 protein. The data contain approximately 700,000 distinct CDR3 sequences, around 32% of them singletons. The source material was blood. The receptors originated from a woman at least 80 years old in good health.

As to this clonotype: A read error may produce the germline difference seen at one junction end. V usage is TRBV7-6 and J usage is TRBJ1-2; weak D call: TRBD1 (5 bases). The CDR3 loop spans 12 amino acids. CDR1 and CDR2 (germline): SGHVS, FNYEAQ. In DNA, the CDR3 is TGTGCCACAAGTTCTGGGGGTTATGGCCACACCTTC. Translated, it gives CATSSGGYGHTF.

The chain recombines TRBV30 with TRBJ2-3, with unresolved D. The V gene lost 5 bases and the J gene lost 1 base, with 16 bases spanning the gap. In germline, CDR1 is GTSNPN, CDR2 SVGIG (reference sequence). This CDR3 region has 15 residues. CDR3 region: CAWCPGGTGTDTQYF. The CDR3 DNA follows: TGTGCCTGGTGCCCTGGCGGTACGGGCACAGATACGCAGTATTTT.

J is TRBJ2-1 and V is TRBV7-2; possibly TRBD1 for D (6 bases). The end of the DNA fits TRBJ2-7 better, so the J call may be wrong. The germline CDR1 and CDR2 sequences are SGHTA and FQGNSA. CDR3 length: 15 amino acids. CDR3 nucleotides: TGTGCCAGCAGCCCAACAGGGCCCTCCTGCAATGAGCAGTACTTC. Protein product: CASSPTGPSCNEQYF.

This clonotype was counted ten times or more. J is TRBJ2-3 and V is TRBV30; no firm D call. CDR1 is GTSNPN and CDR2 is SVGIG in the germline V gene (reference sequence). V was trimmed by 0 bases and J by 2 bases, leaving 12 bases between them. There are 15 residues in the CDR3. The CDR3 nucleotides read TGTGCCTGGAGTGTACGTGGGGTCAACACAGATACGCAGTATTTT. Its translation: CAWSVRGVNTDTQYF.

The genes are TRBV20-1 and TRBJ2-7; 7 bases are shared with TRBD1. V was clipped by 1 base and J by 5 bases; unmatched bases: 2. The germline CDR1 and CDR2 sequences are DFQATT and SNEGSKA (reference sequence). This CDR3 spans 12 amino acids. CDR3 nucleotides: TGCAGTGCTAGAGCGACAGGGAACGAGCAGTACTTC. Protein: CSARATGNEQYF.

About this clonotype itself: This could be a read error, since a much larger clone is one nucleotide away. The chain has TRBV18 and TRBJ2-1; a weak D match, TRBD1 (6 bases). The CDR3 consists of 18 residues. Germline V lookup: CDR1 KGHSH, CDR2 LQKENI. The ends were cut back, 0 bases at V and 0 bases at J, with 15 bases in the middle. The CDR3 bases are TGTGCCAGCTCACCACCGTGGATAAAGGGGGACTCCTACAATGAGCAGTTCTTC. This encodes CASSPPWIKGDSYNEQFF.

Ten or more counts support this clonotype. This chain connects TRBV7-9 to TRBJ2-5, with TRBD1 matching 7 bases. V was pared by 1 base and J by 1 base, with 3 bases of the junction left unmatched. The CDR3 has 15 residues. Germline V gene lookup returns CDR1 SEHNR and CDR2 FQNEAQ (reference sequence). CDR3 sequence (DNA): TGTGCCAGCAGCTTAGGACAGGGCCTCCAAGAGACCCAGTACTTC. Its protein is CASSLGQGLQETQYF.

The V and J genes are TRBV5-6 and TRBJ1-1; the D is unclear. Deletions cut 2 bases from V and 3 bases from J, with 11 bases between. Germline values: CDR1 SGHDT, CDR2 YYEEEE. CDR3 length equals 14 residues. CDR3 sequence: CASSFSGSDTEAFF. For the CDR3, the DNA is TGTGCCAGCAGCTTTTCGGGGTCGGACACTGAAGCTTTCTTT.

This clonotype occurred many times. The gene calls are TRBV4-3 and TRBJ1-6; 7 bases fit TRBD1. The CDR3 sequence is 16 residues long. CDR1 LGHNA and CDR2 YSLEER come from the germline V gene. V was clipped by 3 bases and J by 3 bases; unmatched bases: 5. The CDR3 sequence is CASSQMDRSYNSPLHF. For the CDR3, the DNA is TGCGCCAGCAGCCAGATGGACAGGAGCTATAATTCACCCCTCCACTTT.

This clonotype was observed at least ten times. This chain links TRBV6-2 or TRBV6-3 with TRBJ2-1, with D maybe TRBD1 (6 bases). The CDR3 is 14 amino acids. The V end was cut by 7 bases, the J end by 2 bases, with 12 bases between. Germline V CDR1 and CDR2: MNHEY, SVGEGT. The CDR3 loop is CASTGTPTYNEQFF. CDR3 in DNA: TGTGCCAGCACCGGGACACCTACCTACAATGAGCAGTTCTTC.

This clonotype was picked up a small number of times. The chain uses TRBV6-6 and TRBJ2-1; unclear D gene. Between the trimmed V and J ends, which lost 8 bases and 8 bases, there was a span of 10 bases. Germline CDR1 and CDR2: MNHNY and SVGAGI (reference sequence). There are 11 residues in the CDR3. The CDR3 protein is CASRKADEQFF. Written as DNA, the CDR3 is TGTGCCAGCCGCAAGGCGGATGAGCAGTTCTTC.

This CDR3 reads CASIPGGALDTQYF. The CDR3 nucleotides are TGTGCCAGCATTCCCGGGGGGGCCCTAGATACGCAGTATTTT. V and J are TRBV7-8 and TRBJ2-3, with 8 bases fitting TRBD2. The CDR3 sequence is 14 residues long. The ends lost 7 bases at V and 5 bases at J; junction bases unmatched: 8. CDR1 and CDR2 from the germline V gene are SGHVS and FQNEAQ. Full variable domain (rest looked up from reference TRBV7-8 and TRBJ2-3): GAGVSQSPRYKVAKRGQDVALRCDPISGHVSLFWYQQALGQGPEFLTYFQNEAQLDKSGLPSDRFFAERPEGSVSTLKIQRTQQEDSAVYLCASIPGGALDTQYFGPGTRLTVL.

V and J are TRBV20-1 and TRBJ1-2, with D unresolved. Looked up from germline, CDR1 is DFQATT and CDR2 is SNEGSKA (reference sequence). The CDR3 extends over 12 amino acids. Deletions cut 4 bases from V and 1 base from J, with 7 bases between. The CDR3 DNA reads TGCAGTGCTACCCCAGATAACTATGGCTACACCTTC. This codes for CSATPDNYGYTF.

CDR3: CASSKLAGSSYEQYF. In nucleotides, the CDR3 is TGTGCCAGCAGTAAATTAGCGGGTAGCTCCTACGAGCAGTACTTC. The V and J genes are TRBV28 and TRBJ2-7; 7 bases fit TRBD2. With V trimmed by 5 bases and J by 0 bases, 7 bases remained unmatched. This CDR3 spans 15 amino acids. The germline CDR1 and CDR2 sequences are MDHEN and SYDVKM.

This clonotype has a count of ten or more. The chain employs TRBV2 and TRBJ1-5; unclear D gene. Germline assignment: CDR1 SNHLY and CDR2 FYNNEI. Trimming removed 5 bases at V and 7 bases at J, with 18 bases between. The CDR3 runs 15 residues. CDR3: CASSKYSTPGQPQHF. CDR3 nucleotides: TGTGCCAGCAGTAAATACAGTACTCCGGGCCAGCCCCAGCATTTT.

This clonotype was seen only a few times. The chain couples TRBV4-2 to TRBJ2-7; perhaps D is TRBD1 or TRBD2 (6 bases each). CDR1 is LGHNA, CDR2 YNFKEQ, per germline. This CDR3 is 15 amino acids long. Trimming removed 0 bases from V and 3 bases from J, with 12 bases in between. CDR3 in amino acids: CASSQEGGSLYEQYF. The CDR3 nucleotides are TGTGCCAGCAGCCAAGAAGGGGGGAGCCTCTACGAGCAGTACTTC.

This clonotype was found a few times. The chain links TRBV2 to TRBJ2-4; D not resolved. The V end lost 4 bases, the J end lost 13 bases, and 11 bases lay between the germline ends. The CDR3 totals 11 residues. CDR1 and CDR2 (germline): SNHLY, FYNNEI. CDR3 amino acids: CASSGTLEQYF. The CDR3 DNA sequence: TGTGCCAGCAGTGGCACTCTAGAGCAGTACTTC.

The chain recombines TRBV6-1 with TRBJ1-2; the D is unclear. The CDR3 covers 16 residues. With 4 bases removed from V and 5 bases from J, the gap between germline ends came to 20 bases. The V gene's germline CDR1 is MNHNS and CDR2 SASEGT. The CDR3 reads CASSAAGSCDQYGYTF. CDR3 in DNA: TGTGCCAGCAGTGCCGCTGGTTCGTGCGACCAGTATGGCTACACCTTC.

The chain links TRBV7-2 to TRBJ1-5; a possible D gene is TRBD1 (5 bases). Germline CDR1 reads SGHTA; CDR2 reads FQGNSA. The CDR3 runs to 17 residues. V was pared by 5 bases and J by 5 bases, with 22 bases between. This CDR3 is CASSPRGSRLGHQPQHF. CDR3 nucleotides: TGTGCCAGCAGCCCCCGGGGGAGCCGTCTAGGCCATCAGCCCCAGCATTTT. Full variable domain (rest looked up from reference TRBV7-2 and TRBJ1-5): GAGVSQSPSNKVTEKGKDVELRCDPISGHTALYWYRQSLGQGLEFLIYFQGNSAPDKSGLPSDRFSAERTGGSVSTLTIQRTQQEDSAVYLCASSPRGSRLGHQPQHFGDGTRLSIL.

This clonotype was observed at least ten times. This chain joins TRBV10-3 and TRBJ2-3; D is ambiguous. The germline V gene encodes CDR1 ENHRY and CDR2 SYGVKD. The CDR3 totals 17 residues. V lost 4 bases, J lost 0 bases, and 17 bases lay in between. The CDR3 coding sequence is TGTGCCATCAGTGCGACAAGGACGGTCCTTAGCACAGATACGCAGTATTTT. The encoded protein is CAISATRTVLSTDTQYF.

This clonotype was seen repeatedly, ten times or more. The chain employs TRBV30 and TRBJ1-2, with D perhaps TRBD1 (6 bases). The CDR3 loop spans 13 amino acids. The germline V and J ends were trimmed by 7 bases and 2 bases, with 14 bases remaining between them. Germline CDR1 GTSNPN, CDR2 SVGIG (reference sequence). The CDR3 coding sequence is TGTGCCTTTACAGGGTACAGCAACTATGGCTACACCTTC. Translating it yields CAFTGYSNYGYTF. Full variable domain (outside the CDR3, taken from reference TRBV30 and TRBJ1-2): SQTIHQWPATLVQPVGSPLSLECTVEGTSNPNLYWYRQAAGRGLQLLFYSVGIGQISSEVPQNLSASRPQDRQFILSSKKLLLSDSGFYLCAFTGYSNYGYTFGSGTRLTVV.

This clonotype was counted a single time. This chain connects TRBV7-8 to TRBJ1-1; TRBD1 is a possible D gene (5 bases). The CDR3 length is 14 residues. From germline, CDR1 is SGHVS and CDR2 FQNEAQ. The ends were cut back, 3 bases at V and 3 bases at J, with 11 bases in the middle. In nucleotides, the CDR3 is TGTGCCAGCAGCTTTCCAGGGAGGGACACTGAAGCTTTCTTT. As protein: CASSFPGRDTEAFF.

By proportion, this clonotype is medium-sized. CDR3 DNA sequence: TGCAGTGCTAGATTGGGGTACGAGCAGTACTTC. It codes for CSARLGYEQYF. This rearrangement joins TRBV20-1 to TRBJ2-7; D call uncertain. The CDR3 has 11 residues. Trimming removed 2 bases from V and 4 bases from J, with 6 bases in between. Germline CDR1 is DFQATT and CDR2 is SNEGSKA (reference sequence).

This clonotype showed up many times. The chain couples TRBV6-1 to TRBJ2-6; a possible D gene is TRBD2 (5 bases). Trimming removed 4 bases from V and 1 base from J, with 5 bases in between. The CDR3 runs 14 residues. CDR1 is MNHNS and CDR2 is SASEGT in the germline V gene. CDR3 sequence reads: CASSGLSGANVLTF. For the CDR3, the DNA is TGTGCCAGCAGTGGACTATCTGGGGCCAACGTCCTGACTTTC.

This clonotype was seen repeatedly, ten times or more. The chain joins TRBV5-1 to TRBJ2-7; no clear D. The CDR3 sequence is 12 residues long. Trimming took 3 bases from V and 5 from J, leaving 9 bases between them. Germline V lookup: CDR1 SGHRS, CDR2 YFSETQ. For the CDR3, the DNA is TGCGCCAGCAGCTCCGGAGTCCACGAGCAGTACTTC. This sequence encodes CASSSGVHEQYF.

This clonotype appeared many times. One base away lies a much larger clone, so this may be a sequencing read error. The J gene is TRBJ2-1, the V gene TRBV7-2; TRBD1 might be the D (5 bases). The DNA matches TRBJ2-7 better at its end, which makes the J call doubtful. Germline CDR1 reads SGHTA; CDR2 reads FQGNSA. The CDR3 length is 16 residues. The chain's CDR3 is CASSLGVGRVHNEQYF. CDR3 nucleotide sequence: TGTGCCAGCAGCTTAGGAGTCGGCAGGGTCCACAATGAGCAGTACTTC.